This passage covers 27 T cell receptor beta chains from one sample sequenced in a study of sequential checkpoint blockade in melanoma. The protocol was immunoSEQ multiplex PCR, while the TCRdb copy is restricted to in-frame clones and leaves out a portion. The repertoire holds 21,000 or so clones, with 80% to 90% as singletons. Sample treatment: randomized to nivolumab then ipilimumab (arm A) or the reverse (arm B). The material sequenced was CD8+ T cells sorted from blood (inferred from file names), taken from a patient given nivolumab and ipilimumab in sequence. The receptors were gathered from a human donor with melanoma.

The table lists this clone with a few counts. The rearrangement joins TRBV27 to TRBJ1-2; D not certain. Trimming took off 4 bases at V and 8 bases at J, with 11 bases between the two ends. Germline V CDR1 and CDR2: MNHEY, SMNVEV (reference sequence). The CDR3 consists of 12 residues. DNA of the CDR3: TGTGCCAGCAGTTCTCACAGCTGGGGCTACACCTTC. This gives the protein CASSSHSWGYTF.

This chain links TRBV6-1 with TRBJ2-7, with TRBD1 as a possible D gene (5 bases). Per germline, CDR1 MNHNS and CDR2 SASEGT. The CDR3 loop spans 15 amino acids. V shed 5 bases and J shed 6 bases, with 20 bases lying between them. The CDR3 region is CASSRRFRVGSEQYF. CDR3 nucleotide sequence: TGTGCCAGCAGTCGCCGGTTCAGGGTTGGAAGCGAGCAGTACTTC.

The chain carries TRBV7-9 and TRBJ2-2, with D possibly TRBD1 on 6 matching bases. V was clipped by 5 bases and J by 2 bases, with 15 bases between them. Germline V gene sequence: CDR1 SEHNR, CDR2 FQNEAQ (reference sequence). CDR3 size: 16 residues. CDR3 DNA sequence: TGTGCCAGCAGCACGATCTCGGACAGTAACACCGGGGAGCTGTTTTTT. It codes for CASSTISDSNTGELFF.

The chain recombines TRBV4-1 with TRBJ1-2; no reliable D call. Germline V gene data show CDR1 as MGHRA and CDR2 as YSYEKL. Deletions cut 4 bases from V and 9 bases from J, with 9 bases between. The CDR3 contains 11 residues. Here the CDR3 reads CASSLAGRYTF. Written as DNA, the CDR3 is TGCGCCAGCAGCCTTGCAGGTCGCTACACCTTC.

In DNA form, the CDR3 reads TGTGCCAGCAGAGGGGGACAGGAGCCTAACTATGGCTACACCTTC. As protein: CASRGGQEPNYGYTF. The rearrangement links TRBV6-5 to TRBJ1-2, with 8 nucleotides matching TRBD1. The ends lost 6 bases at V and 0 bases at J; junction bases unmatched: 6. This CDR3 is 15 amino acids long. The germline gives CDR1 MNHEY, CDR2 SVGAGI.

This chain uses TRBV19 with TRBJ1-2; D not resolved. Between the trimmed V and J ends, which lost 0 bases and 4 bases, there was a span of 12 bases. The germline V gene encodes CDR1 LNHDA and CDR2 SQIVND (reference sequence). The CDR3 extends over 15 amino acids. The CDR3 nucleotides are TGTGCCAGTAGTATAGAAAAGGCCGCGGCCTATGGCTACACCTTC. It translates to CASSIEKAAAYGYTF.

The V gene is TRBV28, the J gene TRBJ1-5; D is unclear. Trimming shortened V by 6 bases and J by 6 bases, and 3 bases separated the two germline ends. Per germline, CDR1 MDHEN and CDR2 SYDVKM. CDR3 length equals 10 residues. The CDR3 bases are TGTGCCAGCAGCCGTCAGCCCCAGCATTTT. Protein: CASSRQPQHF.

J is TRBJ2-7 and V is TRBV2; possibly TRBD1 for D (6 bases). Trimming took 1 base from V and 4 from J, leaving 11 bases between them. The CDR3 is 14 amino acids. The germline gives CDR1 SNHLY, CDR2 FYNNEI. The CDR3: CASSEGTASYEQYF. The CDR3 bases are TGTGCCAGCAGTGAAGGGACAGCCTCTTACGAGCAGTACTTC.

This clone showed up just once. This chain links TRBV28 with TRBJ1-5; TRBD1 is a possible D gene (6 bases). Trimming removed 5 bases from V and 5 bases from J, with 13 bases in between. Looked up from germline, CDR1 is MDHEN and CDR2 is SYDVKM. This CDR3 region has 14 residues. The CDR3 region is CASSDRNPYQPQHF. CDR3 DNA: TGTGCCAGCAGTGACAGGAACCCCTATCAGCCCCAGCATTTT.

The chain is built from TRBV6-1 and TRBJ1-5; tentatively, D is TRBD1 (5 bases). The CDR3 is made up of 16 amino acids. CDR1 and CDR2 (germline): MNHNS, SASEGT. V gave up 1 base and J gave up 5 bases, with 15 bases separating them. CDR3 residues: CASSEGSGVGHQPQHF. In DNA form, the CDR3 reads TGTGCCAGCAGTGAAGGGTCGGGAGTGGGGCATCAGCCCCAGCATTTT.

This clone was observed a single time. The V call is TRBV11-2, the J call TRBJ2-7, with 9 bases identical to TRBD1. The CDR3 totals 15 residues. Germline-derived CDR1 and CDR2 are SGHAT and FQNNGV. V trimming: 7 bases; J trimming: 0 bases; junction bases outside the gene matches: 7. CDR3 sequence (DNA): TGTGCCAGCAAGCTATGGACAGGGGACTCCTACGAGCAGTACTTC. Translation gives CASKLWTGDSYEQYF.

The chain recombines TRBV28 with TRBJ1-2, with D perhaps TRBD1 (6 bases). Germline V gene lookup returns CDR1 MDHEN and CDR2 SYDVKM. There are 11 residues in the CDR3. V dropped 8 bases and J dropped 13 bases, with 17 bases sitting between them. CDR3 DNA sequence: TGTGCCAGCTCCTTGGGGGCTTGGCTCACCTTC. It is translated as CASSLGAWLTF.

V and J are TRBV25-1 and TRBJ2-3; a weak D match, TRBD1 (6 bases). Germline CDR1 MGHDK, CDR2 SYGVNS. Trimming took 6 bases from V and 4 from J, leaving 14 bases between them. The CDR3 is made up of 14 amino acids. The chain's CDR3 is CASRKTGSADTQYF. The CDR3 DNA sequence: TGTGCCAGCAGAAAGACAGGAAGCGCAGATACGCAGTATTTT.

The gene calls are TRBV4-2 and TRBJ1-5; no firm D call. Germline V gives CDR1 LGHNA, CDR2 YNFKEQ. V lost 5 bases and J lost 5, with 19 bases in between. The CDR3 has 16 residues. CDR3 region: CASSSLVGFGYQPQHF. DNA for the CDR3: TGTGCCAGCAGCTCCCTCGTCGGGTTTGGCTATCAGCCCCAGCATTTT.

The chain recombines TRBV4-1 with TRBJ1-4; maybe TRBD1 (6 bases). The CDR3 has 16 residues. V lost 2 bases, J lost 5 bases, and 15 bases lay in between. The germline gives CDR1 MGHRA, CDR2 YSYEKL. CDR3 protein: CASSQTSGQLNEKLFF. CDR3 nucleotide sequence: TGCGCCAGCAGCCAAACAAGCGGACAGCTAAATGAAAAACTGTTTTTT.

To note about this clone: Other nucleotide sequences in the sample specify the same CDR3. The chain combines TRBV27 with TRBJ1-5; TRBD1 aligns across 7 bases. This CDR3 contains 14 residues. Germline CDR1 reads MNHEY; CDR2 reads SMNVEV (reference sequence). Trimming removed 5 bases from V and 4 bases from J; junction bases left unmatched: 5. The CDR3 DNA follows: TGTGCCAGCAGTCTTGACAGGGTAAATCAGCCCCAGCATTTT. This gives the protein CASSLDRVNQPQHF.

The rearrangement joins TRBV7-9 to TRBJ2-1, with 12 bases matching TRBD1. The V and J ends lost 1 base and 3 bases, in that order; junction bases with no gene match: 4. Germline CDR1 SEHNR, CDR2 FQNEAQ (reference sequence). CDR3 length equals 17 residues. CDR3 in amino acids: CASSLGDRGRVYNEQFF. The CDR3 nucleotides are TGTGCCAGCAGCTTAGGGGACAGGGGGCGGGTCTACAATGAGCAGTTCTTC. Looking up the rest from reference TRBV7-9 and TRBJ2-1 gives the full variable domain: DTGVSQNPRHKITKRGQNVTFRCDPISEHNRLYWYRQTLGQGPEFLTYFQNEAQLEKSRLLSDRFSAERPKGSFSTLEIQRTEQGDSAMYLCASSLGDRGRVYNEQFFGPGTRLTVL.

V gene TRBV11-2 combines with J gene TRBJ2-7; weak D call: TRBD1 (6 bases). The CDR3 is 18 residues long. The V gene's germline CDR1 is SGHAT and CDR2 FQNNGV. V was shortened by 1 base and J by 7 bases, with 26 bases between the two germline ends. The CDR3 bases are TGTGCCAGCAGCTTAGTCCTGGCAGGGGTAATAGAGAGGGGAGAGCAGTACTTC. Translating gives CASSLVLAGVIERGEQYF.

This clone was seen a few times. V gene TRBV6-6 combines with J gene TRBJ1-1; a possible D gene is TRBD1 (5 bases). Germline-derived CDR1 and CDR2 are MNHNY and SVGAGI (reference sequence). The CDR3 loop spans 15 amino acids. Trimming removed 6 bases at V and 1 base at J, with 15 bases between. As DNA, the CDR3 is TGTGCCAGCAGCCCCCGGGGGTTACGGAACACTGAAGCTTTCTTT. This encodes CASSPRGLRNTEAFF.

The gene calls are TRBV19 and TRBJ1-1; perhaps TRBD1 as D (5 bases). Germline values: CDR1 LNHDA, CDR2 SQIVND (reference sequence). Between the trimmed V and J ends, which lost 3 bases and 5 bases, there was a span of 10 bases. The length of the CDR3 is 13 residues. The CDR3 DNA follows: TGTGCCAGTAGTATCTGGGGGGGAACTGAAGCTTTCTTT. Translation gives CASSIWGGTEAFF.

CDR3 DNA: TGTGCCAGCAGCCGAGGATACTATGGCTACACCTTC. Its translation: CASSRGYYGYTF. The chain links TRBV7-2 to TRBJ1-2, with D unclear. In germline, CDR1 is SGHTA, CDR2 FQGNSA. The CDR3 length is 12 residues. V was trimmed by 5 bases and J by 3 bases, leaving 7 bases between them.

The rearrangement joins TRBV6-5 to TRBJ1-2; 7 bases line up with TRBD1. The CDR3 is made up of 15 amino acids. In germline, CDR1 is MNHEY, CDR2 SVGAGI. Trimming removed 4 bases from V and 8 bases from J; junction bases left unmatched: 13. Written as DNA, the CDR3 is TGTGCCAGCAGTTTCGGGACAGAAGATATTCGAGGCTACACCTTC. Its protein product is CASSFGTEDIRGYTF.

The J gene is TRBJ2-1, the V gene TRBV14; D is perhaps TRBD1 (7 bases). This CDR3 region has 13 residues. CDR1 and CDR2 (germline): SGHDN, FVKESK. Between the trimmed V and J ends, which lost 7 bases and 9 bases, there was a span of 16 bases. The CDR3 DNA sequence: TGTGCCAGCAACCCCGACAGGGAGGCTGAGCAGTTCTTC. It translates to CASNPDREAEQFF.

This clone was found a few times. V usage is TRBV7-9 and J usage is TRBJ1-2; D remains ambiguous. Germline assignment: CDR1 SEHNR and CDR2 FQNEAQ (reference sequence). The V end lost 1 base, the J end lost 0 bases, and 9 bases lay between the germline ends. The CDR3 has 15 residues. CDR3 DNA: TGTGCCAGCAGCTTAGGGAGGGCGACTAACTATGGCTACACCTTC. Its protein is CASSLGRATNYGYTF.

V gene TRBV10-1 combines with J gene TRBJ2-1, with 14 bases identical to TRBD2. In germline, CDR1 is WNHNN, CDR2 SYGVQD (reference sequence). V gave up 2 bases and J gave up 3 bases; unmatched junction bases: 6. The CDR3 is 18 residues long. CDR3 sequence: CASSEPRTSGRNYNEQFF. The CDR3 nucleotides read TGCGCCAGCAGTGAGCCCCGGACTAGCGGGAGGAACTACAATGAGCAGTTCTTC.

This clone was seen a few times. V and J are TRBV2 and TRBJ2-7; D perhaps matches TRBD1 (6 bases). V lost 1 base and J lost 5, with 15 bases in between. The CDR3 spans 15 residues. Germline V gives CDR1 SNHLY, CDR2 FYNNEI. CDR3 protein: CASSEGWGPVHEQYF. In nucleotides, the CDR3 is TGTGCCAGCAGTGAAGGATGGGGGCCGGTCCACGAGCAGTACTTC.

The chain uses TRBV5-1 and TRBJ2-7, with 7 bases that match TRBD1. This CDR3 has 15 residues. V lost 4 bases, J lost 4 bases, and 11 bases stayed unmatched. CDR1 SGHRS and CDR2 YFSETQ come from the germline V gene. The CDR3 nucleotides are TGCGCCAGCAGCCCGGTTAGGGGACAGTCATACGAGCAGTACTTC. Residues: CASSPVRGQSYEQYF.